A selection of T cell receptor beta chains follows, all from one sample in a study of cytomegalovirus exposure and HLA in healthy donors. Assay: immunoSEQ multiplex PCR; the TCRdb copy retains only in-frame clones and omits some. The sample consists of about 120,000 clones, over 70% of them appearing once. Sequencing input: PBMCs. The source of these receptors is a man aged 40-49 years in good health and CMV-seropositive. Both conserved end residues are trimmed from each CDR3. The order of the fields is CDR3 protein, V gene, clone size, J gene. The listing skips clone size in some rows; elsewhere it reads once, few, many or a size class.

CDR3: ASSLTGRTEQF
V: TRBV11-3
size: -
J: TRBJ2-1

CDR3: ASSSWTSGRAGYEQY
V: TRBV11-2
size: -
J: TRBJ2-7

CDR3: ATSSRLAGRPGVYEQY
V: TRBV15
size: -
J: TRBJ2-7

CDR3: ATGTGTSGKGEQF
V: TRBV7-9
size: -
J: TRBJ2-1

CDR3: ASSIWRSYEQY
V: TRBV7-6
size: -
J: TRBJ2-7

CDR3: ASSWTGADYGYT
V: TRBV19
size: -
J: TRBJ1-2

CDR3: ASSQVVSYFGYT
V: TRBV4-1
size: -
J: TRBJ1-2

CDR3: ASSLTPADNEKLF
V: TRBV5-1
size: -
J: TRBJ1-4

CDR3: ASSPHSGLAHNEQF
V: TRBV27
size: -
J: TRBJ2-1

CDR3: ASRQSSNQPQH
V: TRBV19
size: -
J: TRBJ1-5

CDR3: ASSIGPTDGETQY
V: TRBV19
size: few
J: TRBJ2-5